This TCR beta chain was identified in a study of T-cell reconstitution after alpha-beta-depleted transplantation in children. Findings and limits, study-wide: The main origin of T-cell counts and diversity one year after transplant was newly produced T cells. Reports say that about two months after transplant, the alpha-beta T cells came out of several hundred graft clones that had expanded.

Turning to this clonotype: Its antigen is as yet unknown.

Preparation of the TCRbeta library involved a method that used unique molecular identifiers. Each CDR3 protein is one row after TCRdb ran MiXCR on the PCR reads. Of about 900,000 distinct CDR3 sequences in the sample, roughly 31% were seen once. Germline lookup yields CDR1 MDHEN and CDR2 SYDVKM. CDR3 length equals 12 residues. V was shortened by 5 bases and J by 8 bases, with 12 bases between the two germline ends. The sequence came from a boy under two years old who had a stem cell transplant for SCID, so the T cells may come from the graft donor. The source was PBMCs, mostly from graft donor cells, collected 360 days after TCRalphabeta/CD19-depleted stem cell transplant. V gene TRBV28 combines with J gene TRBJ1-2; TRBD1 is a possible D gene (6 bases). The CDR3 loop reads CASSVGTRGYTF. In nucleotides, the CDR3 is TGTGCCAGCAGTGTCGGGACACGGGGCTACACCTTC.